This T cell receptor (beta chain) is drawn from a study of T cells in Graves' hyperthyroidism and ophthalmopathy. RNA transcripts gave rise to amplified TCR beta CDR3 regions. The primer set for the first-round RT-PCR of the TCR CDR3 was HTBI. TCRdb recomputed calls from the multiplex PCR reads with MiXCR, one row per CDR3 protein. The data contain some 570,000 distinct CDR3 sequences, about a sixth of them singletons. Study observations and caveats: Ophthalmopathy was model-predicted a median roughly 6.5 months pre-onset.

The germline V gene encodes CDR1 MNHEY and CDR2 SVGEGT. V lost 6 bases and J 8 bases, leaving 19 bases between the germline ends. The CDR3 totals 14 residues. Enrolled ophthalmopathy patients presented with a Clinical Activity Score of at least 3, a NOSPECS grade of at least 4, and disease duration under 3 months. Researchers barred patients who had uncontrolled infection, other autoimmune disease, pregnancy or lactation. This clonotype occurred many times. Its antigen is still unknown. This chain links TRBV6-2 or TRBV6-3 with TRBJ1-2, with D hard to call. The receptor was derived from a woman between 18 and 30 years old with Graves' ophthalmopathy. The material sequenced was blood. The CDR3, as DNA: TGTGCCAGCAGACCTACGACAAGGGCCGGAGGCTACACCTTC. Its translation is CASRPTTRAGGYTF.